The clone carrying this T cell receptor (beta chain) was seen only a few times. The sample originates from a study of T cell repertoires in cytomegalovirus infection. Germline V gene lookup returns CDR1 KGHDR and CDR2 SFDVKD. This CDR3 has 13 amino acids. The V end lost 7 bases, the J end lost 5 bases, and 13 bases lay between the germline ends. Via MiXCR, TCRdb re-called the reads, giving one row per CDR3 protein. Of over 300,000 distinct CDR3 sequences listed, about a sixth are singletons. This sequence originates from a human donor in good health (CMV status not recorded). Some clones in this sample may be carry-over from other donors' samples. The sequenced sample consisted of PBMCs. V and J are TRBV24-1 and TRBJ1-1; D unclear. The CDR3 region is CATRAPGKTEAFF. CDR3 bases: TGTGCCACCAGGGCTCCGGGTAAAACTGAAGCTTTCTTT.